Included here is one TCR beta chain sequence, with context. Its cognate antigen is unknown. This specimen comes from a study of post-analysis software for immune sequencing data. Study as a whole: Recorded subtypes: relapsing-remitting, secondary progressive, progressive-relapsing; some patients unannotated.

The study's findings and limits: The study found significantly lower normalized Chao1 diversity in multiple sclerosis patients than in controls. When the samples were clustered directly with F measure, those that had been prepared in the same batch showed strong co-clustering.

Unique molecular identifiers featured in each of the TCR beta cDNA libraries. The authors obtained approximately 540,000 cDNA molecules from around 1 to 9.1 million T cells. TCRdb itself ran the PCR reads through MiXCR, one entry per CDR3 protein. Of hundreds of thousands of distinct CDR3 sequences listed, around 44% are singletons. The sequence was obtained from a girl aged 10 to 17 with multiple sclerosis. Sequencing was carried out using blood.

The CDR3 nucleotides are TGTGCCAGTAGTATCGGGACAGGGGGCGTAGATACGCAGTATTTT. This gives the protein CASSIGTGGVDTQYF. The gene calls are TRBV19 and TRBJ2-3, with 12 bases lining up with TRBD1. The junction had 3 bases not matched to a gene; V was cut back by 3 bases and J by 5 bases. Germline V CDR1 and CDR2: LNHDA, SQIVND (reference sequence). CDR3 length equals 15 residues.